Listed here are 13 T cell receptor beta chains from one sample, sequenced in a study of blood T cell repertoires in COVID-19. Sequenced by immunoSEQ multiplex PCR; TCRdb stores in-frame clones only, minus some. Of roughly 150,000 clones in the sample, around 80% were seen once. Source material: peripheral blood. All receptors derive from a man aged 55 to 70 with acute or convalescent COVID-19.

The rearrangement uses TRBV5-4 and TRBJ1-2; tentatively, D is TRBD1 (6 bases). The CDR3 runs to 16 residues. Trimming left V 2 bases short and J 8 bases short, with 22 bases between. Germline V gene data show CDR1 as SGHNT and CDR2 as YYREEE (reference sequence). As DNA, the CDR3 is TGTGCCAGCAGCTTTGACCGCTTCCCGGACAGCGAGGGCTACACCTTC. Amino acid sequence: CASSFDRFPDSEGYTF.

The rearrangement links TRBV18 to TRBJ1-1; TRBD1 matches at 9 bases. Germline lookup yields CDR1 KGHSH and CDR2 LQKENI. The J segment lost 4 bases and the V segment lost 6 bases, leaving 6 bases of the junction unmatched. The length of the CDR3 is 14 residues. CDR3: CASSQTGGSTEAFF. In nucleotides, the CDR3 is TGTGCCAGCTCTCAAACAGGGGGCTCCACTGAAGCTTTCTTT.

This chain joins TRBV5-1 and TRBJ2-2; D is unresolved. Per the germline V gene, CDR1 is SGHRS and CDR2 is YFSETQ. V lost 0 bases and J 2 bases, leaving 5 bases between the germline ends. The CDR3 contains 14 residues. CDR3 protein: CASSLVINTGELFF. CDR3 nucleotides: TGCGCCAGCAGCTTGGTTATAAACACCGGGGAGCTGTTTTTT.

This chain's CDR3 is CASSIRGTGELFF. CDR3 in DNA: TGTGCCAGCAGTATAAGGGGCACCGGGGAGCTGTTTTTT. The chain is built from TRBV6-5 and TRBJ2-2; perhaps TRBD1 as D (5 bases). The CDR3 contains 13 residues. Trimming removed 5 bases from V and 4 bases from J, with 8 bases in between. CDR1 and CDR2 (germline): MNHEY, SVGAGI.

The CDR3 sequence is CASSRTSGGAETQYF. The CDR3 region has the DNA TGTGCCAGCAGCCGTACTAGCGGGGGGGCTGAGACCCAGTACTTC. The chain has TRBV11-2 and TRBJ2-5; 13 positions match TRBD2. CDR3 length: 15 residues. Trimming removed 5 bases from V and 5 bases from J; junction bases left unmatched: 5. Germline V gene sequence: CDR1 SGHAT, CDR2 FQNNGV.

CDR3 loop: CASSQDPGQGGSGYTF. The CDR3 DNA is TGCGCCAGCAGCCAAGATCCTGGACAGGGGGGGAGTGGCTACACCTTC. The chain couples TRBV4-1 to TRBJ1-2, with TRBD1 matching 10 bases. V shed 0 bases and J 7 bases; nucleotides not matched to a gene: 8. Germline CDR1 MGHRA, CDR2 YSYEKL. This CDR3 spans 16 amino acids.

The chain employs TRBV11-3 and TRBJ2-1; D remains ambiguous. The CDR3 is made up of 15 amino acids. CDR1 is SGHNT, CDR2 YENEEA, per germline. V was shortened by 5 bases and J by 0 bases, with 11 bases between the two germline ends. In DNA, the CDR3 is TGTGCCAGCAGCCCTGGTCGCGGCTCCTACAATGAGCAGTTCTTC. The encoded protein is CASSPGRGSYNEQFF.

This chain connects TRBV19 to TRBJ2-1; perhaps TRBD1 as D (5 bases). Germline CDR1 reads LNHDA; CDR2 reads SQIVND (reference sequence). V gave up 7 bases and J gave up 5 bases, with 12 bases separating them. The CDR3 is 13 amino acids. The CDR3, as DNA: TGTGCCAGTACAAAAGACAGAGACAATGAGCAGTTCTTC. Its translation is CASTKDRDNEQFF.

This clone was seen only a few times. The J gene is TRBJ2-1, the V gene TRBV29-1; 15 bases align to TRBD2. Losses at the gene ends were 6 bases for V and 3 bases for J; bases not matched to a gene: 9. The CDR3 loop spans 17 amino acids. Germline CDR1 is SQVTM and CDR2 is ANQGSEA. The CDR3 nucleotides read TGCAGCGTATCGGGACTAGCGGGAGGCCCTTTCTACAATGAGCAGTTCTTC. It translates to CSVSGLAGGPFYNEQFF.

The chain uses TRBV15 and TRBJ1-3, with D unresolved. Trimming stripped 1 base from V and 3 bases from J, with 10 bases between. Germline values: CDR1 LNHNV, CDR2 YYDKDF (reference sequence). The CDR3 is made up of 15 amino acids. For the CDR3, the DNA is TGTGCCACCAGCAGAGGGGAAGGACTTGGAAACACCATATATTTT. Encoded protein: CATSRGEGLGNTIYF.

A few counts support this clone. CDR3 sequence (DNA): TGTGCCAGTAGAGAGCTAACAGGTTCTGTTAGGGGCTACACCTTC. It specifies CASRELTGSVRGYTF. The gene calls are TRBV19 and TRBJ1-2; D may be TRBD1 (5 bases). This CDR3 comprises 15 residues. Germline values: CDR1 LNHDA, CDR2 SQIVND (reference sequence). The V and J ends lost 6 bases and 8 bases respectively, with 22 bases between them. The whole variable domain, filled in from reference TRBV19 and TRBJ1-2, reads DGGITQSPKYLFRKEGQNVTLSCEQNLNHDAMYWYRQDPGQGLRLIYYSQIVNDFQKGDIAEGYSVSREKKESFPLTVTSAQKNPTAFYLCASRELTGSVRGYTFGSGTRLTVV.

V is TRBV5-1 and J is TRBJ1-4, with 7 nucleotides matching TRBD1. Germline lookup yields CDR1 SGHRS and CDR2 YFSETQ. This CDR3 comprises 16 residues. V lost 4 bases, J lost 5 bases, and 11 bases stayed unmatched. The CDR3 protein is CASSEGTANQNEKLFF. The CDR3, as DNA: TGCGCCAGCAGCGAGGGGACAGCGAACCAAAATGAAAAACTGTTTTTT.

The count of this clone is one. This chain uses TRBV19 with TRBJ2-3; D gene uncertain. The CDR3 totals 13 residues. The germline CDR1 and CDR2 sequences are LNHDA and SQIVND (reference sequence). V was trimmed by 3 bases and J by 7 bases, leaving 11 bases between them. The CDR3 region has the DNA TGTGCCAGTAGTATCGACTCCCGATATACGCAGTATTTT. This sequence encodes CASSIDSRYTQYF.